Sequencing of this T cell receptor (beta chain) was carried out in a study of T cells expressing NK-cell markers. Germline V lookup: CDR1 MDHEN, CDR2 SYDVKM. The CDR3 loop spans 13 amino acids. Generation of TCR beta cDNA was performed by 5'RACE template switching incorporating UMIs. TCRdb reprocessed the 5' RACE reads; each CDR3 protein has one entry and no DNA is given. The table lists about 140,000 distinct CDR3 sequences. The study, taken as a whole, reports: The study found these clonotypes also leading the CD3+CD56-NKG2C+ fraction in a few donors. Of the CD8+ T cells in roughly 6 donors, roughly 1.0-7.5% belonged to dominant NKG2C+ clonotypes.

Concerning this clonotype: Its antigen remains unidentified.

The receptor comes from a man younger than 35 in good health. The material sequenced was blood T cells: a sorted CD56 or NKG2C T cell subset, CD4+ or CD8+ T cells, or bulk PBMC T cells (not recorded which). The chain carries TRBV28 and TRBJ2-1. CDR3 in amino acids: CASATVLHNEQFF.